This TCR beta chain was sequenced for a study of OX40 agonist ivuxolimab in advanced cancers. Study as a whole: Three dose-escalation patients had partial responses: one with hepatocellular carcinoma and two with cutaneous melanoma. Regarding the study as a whole: The mean number of expanded clones was higher in CD8+ T cells than in CD4+. Antigen specificity of clonally expanded peripheral T cells was not established. Certain nonresponding patients likewise had low normalized T-cell clonal expansion.

V was trimmed by 4 bases and J by 0 bases, leaving 7 bases between them. Germline-derived CDR1 and CDR2 are ENHRY and SYGVKD. There are 14 residues in the CDR3. As regards this clone: Its specificity is unknown.

The repertoire was sequenced with immunoSEQ multiplex PCR; TCRdb's copy has only in-frame clones and lacks some. The sample includes some 83,000 clones, roughly 89% seen only once; the top ten take 6.5% to 8.5%. The chain combines TRBV10-3 with TRBJ1-3; D not certain. Material: CD4+ or CD8+ T cells sorted from blood, obtained in a trial of the OX40 agonist ivuxolimab. The sequence derives from an adult with an advanced solid tumor such as melanoma, head and neck, liver or kidney cancer. The CDR3 region has the DNA TGTGCCATCAGTGGGACTAGCTCTGGAAACACCATATATTTT. Translated, it gives CAISGTSSGNTIYF.